This note documents a single T cell receptor (beta chain) sequence. Antigen unknown. The source of the sample is a study of T cell responses to AZD1222 COVID-19 vaccine. On the study more broadly: Recipients boosted at about 4 weeks or about 12 weeks are pooled.

V was shortened by 8 bases and J by 6 bases, with 24 bases between the two germline ends. The germline CDR1 and CDR2 sequences are SGHRS and YFSETQ. The CDR3 length is 16 residues. Profiling relied on immunoSEQ multiplex PCR, and the TCRdb table lists in-frame clones only, not all of them. The data show around 150,000 clones, with around 93% seen just once and around 1.5% held by the top ten. Study outcomes and limitations: Breadth and depth of Spike-specific TCRs rose after two AZD1222 doses. Scientists sampled the repertoires only once the peak T cell response had passed. Along spike, vaccine-associated CD4 TCRs were found throughout, with dominance at 160-218 and 743-854.

J is TRBJ2-1 and V is TRBV5-1; D possibly corresponds to TRBD2 (5 bases). This receptor was identified in an adult in good health. Sample: peripheral blood, taken on day 0 of AZD1222 vaccination. CDR3 region: CASAIEPGLESNEQFF. CDR3 DNA: TGCGCCAGTGCTATTGAACCGGGATTGGAGAGCAATGAGCAGTTCTTC. Using reference TRBV5-1 and TRBJ2-1 for the parts outside the CDR3, the full variable domain is KAGVTQTPRYLIKTRGQQVTLSCSPISGHRSVSWYQQTPGQGLQFLFEYFSETQRNKGNFPGRFSGRQFSNSRSEMNVSTLELGDSALYLCASAIEPGLESNEQFFGPGTRLTVL.